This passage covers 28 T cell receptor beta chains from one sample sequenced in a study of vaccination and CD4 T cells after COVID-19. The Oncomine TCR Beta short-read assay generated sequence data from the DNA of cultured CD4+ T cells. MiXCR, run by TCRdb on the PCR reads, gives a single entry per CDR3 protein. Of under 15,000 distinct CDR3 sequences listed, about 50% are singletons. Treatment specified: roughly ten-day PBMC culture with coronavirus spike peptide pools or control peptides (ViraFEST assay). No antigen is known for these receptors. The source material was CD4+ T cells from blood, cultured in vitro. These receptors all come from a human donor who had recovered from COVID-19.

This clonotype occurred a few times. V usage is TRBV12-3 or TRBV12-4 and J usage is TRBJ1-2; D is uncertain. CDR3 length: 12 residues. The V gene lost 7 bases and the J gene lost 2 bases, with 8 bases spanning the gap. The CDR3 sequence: CASTSANYGYTF. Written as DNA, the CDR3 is TGTGCCAGCACTTCAGCGAACTATGGCTACACCTTC.

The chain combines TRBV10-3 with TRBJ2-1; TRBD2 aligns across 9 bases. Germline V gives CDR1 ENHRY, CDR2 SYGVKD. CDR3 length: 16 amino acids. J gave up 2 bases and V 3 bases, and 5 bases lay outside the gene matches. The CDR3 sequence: CAISELAGGTYNEQFF. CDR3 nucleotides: TGTGCCATCAGTGAATTGGCGGGGGGGACCTACAATGAGCAGTTCTTC.

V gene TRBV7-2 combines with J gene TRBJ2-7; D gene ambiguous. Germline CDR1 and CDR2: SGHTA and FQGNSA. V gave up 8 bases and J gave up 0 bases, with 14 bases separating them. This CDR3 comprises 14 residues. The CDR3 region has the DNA TGTGCCAGCCGATCTCGGGTGAGCTCCTACGAGCAGTACTTC. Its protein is CASRSRVSSYEQYF.

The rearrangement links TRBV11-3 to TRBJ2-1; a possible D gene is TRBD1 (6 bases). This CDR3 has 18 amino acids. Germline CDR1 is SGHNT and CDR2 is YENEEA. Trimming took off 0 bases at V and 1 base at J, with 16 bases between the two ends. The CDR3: CASSLDLWGHGSYNEQFF. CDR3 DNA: TGTGCCAGCAGCTTAGATCTTTGGGGGCACGGTTCCTACAATGAGCAGTTCTTC.

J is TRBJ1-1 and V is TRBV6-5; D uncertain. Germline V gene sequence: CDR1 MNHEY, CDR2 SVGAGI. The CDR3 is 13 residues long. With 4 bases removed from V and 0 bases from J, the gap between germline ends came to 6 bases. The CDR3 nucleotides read TGTGCCAGCAGTTTCGGGATGAACACTGAAGCTTTCTTT. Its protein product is CASSFGMNTEAFF.

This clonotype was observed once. As DNA, the CDR3 is TGTGCCACCAGCAGAGATGGTGGCCCTCAAGAGACCCAGTACTTC. This encodes CATSRDGGPQETQYF. The chain employs TRBV15 and TRBJ2-5; no reliable D call. The CDR3 is 15 residues long. Trimming pared 0 bases from V and 2 bases from J, leaving 10 bases between. CDR1 and CDR2 (germline): LNHNV, YYDKDF (reference sequence).

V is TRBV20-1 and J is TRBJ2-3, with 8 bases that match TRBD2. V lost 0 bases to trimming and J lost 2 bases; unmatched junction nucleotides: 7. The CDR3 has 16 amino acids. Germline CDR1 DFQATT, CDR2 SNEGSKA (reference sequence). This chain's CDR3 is CSARDFRGGNTDTQYF. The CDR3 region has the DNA TGCAGTGCTAGAGATTTCCGGGGGGGCAACACAGATACGCAGTATTTT.

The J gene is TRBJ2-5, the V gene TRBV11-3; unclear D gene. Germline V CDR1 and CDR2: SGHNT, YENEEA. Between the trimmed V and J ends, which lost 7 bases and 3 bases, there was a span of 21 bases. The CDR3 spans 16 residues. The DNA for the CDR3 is TGTGCCAGCACCAAATCGCTGTGGGAAGGCGAAGAGACCCAGTACTTC. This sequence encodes CASTKSLWEGEETQYF. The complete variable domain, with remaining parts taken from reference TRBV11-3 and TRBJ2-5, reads EAGVVQSPRYKIIEKKQPVAFWCNPISGHNTLYWYLQNLGQGPELLIRYENEEAVDDSQLPKDRFSAERLKGVDSTLKIQPAELGDSAVYLCASTKSLWEGEETQYFGPGTRLLVL.

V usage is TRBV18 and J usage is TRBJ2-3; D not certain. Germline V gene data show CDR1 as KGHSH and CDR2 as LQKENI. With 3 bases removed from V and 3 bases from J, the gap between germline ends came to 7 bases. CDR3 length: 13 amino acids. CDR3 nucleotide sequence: TGTGCCAGCTCACCGCCAATGACAGATACGCAGTATTTT. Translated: CASSPPMTDTQYF.

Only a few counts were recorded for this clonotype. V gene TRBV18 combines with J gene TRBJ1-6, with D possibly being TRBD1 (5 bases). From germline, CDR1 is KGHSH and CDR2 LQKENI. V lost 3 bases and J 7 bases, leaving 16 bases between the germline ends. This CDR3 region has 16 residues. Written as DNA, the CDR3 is TGTGCCAGCTCACCTGGGTCCGGGGGTAAGAATTCACCCCTCCACTTT. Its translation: CASSPGSGGKNSPLHF.

This CDR3 is CASSPEWTGNSPLHF. DNA for the CDR3: TGTGCCAGCAGCCCTGAATGGACAGGGAACTCACCCCTCCACTTT. This sequence joins TRBV7-6 and TRBJ1-6; the match to TRBD1 covers 8 bases. Germline V CDR1 and CDR2: SGHVS, FNYEAQ. The CDR3 length is 15 residues. With 5 bases clipped from V and 10 bases from J, the junction kept 10 bases outside the gene matches. The complete variable domain, with remaining parts taken from reference TRBV7-6 and TRBJ1-6, reads GAGVSQSPRYKVTKRGQDVALRCDPISGHVSLYWYRQALGQGPEFLTYFNYEAQQDKSGLPNDRFSAERPEGSISTLTIQRTEQRDSAMYRCASSPEWTGNSPLHFGNGTRLTVT.

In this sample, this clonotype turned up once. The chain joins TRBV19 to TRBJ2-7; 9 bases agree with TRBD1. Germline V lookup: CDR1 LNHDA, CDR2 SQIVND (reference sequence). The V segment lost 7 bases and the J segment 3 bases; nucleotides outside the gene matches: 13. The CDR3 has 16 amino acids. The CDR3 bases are TGTGCCAGTAAACCTACAGGGGGCGCGGTTGGCTACGAGCAGTACTTC. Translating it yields CASKPTGGAVGYEQYF.

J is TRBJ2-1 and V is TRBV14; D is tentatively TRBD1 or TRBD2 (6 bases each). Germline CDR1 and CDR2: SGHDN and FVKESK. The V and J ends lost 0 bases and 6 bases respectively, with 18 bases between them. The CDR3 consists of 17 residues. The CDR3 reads CASSQERGAGSVNEQFF. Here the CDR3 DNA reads TGTGCCAGCAGCCAAGAGAGGGGGGCCGGGAGTGTCAATGAGCAGTTCTTC.

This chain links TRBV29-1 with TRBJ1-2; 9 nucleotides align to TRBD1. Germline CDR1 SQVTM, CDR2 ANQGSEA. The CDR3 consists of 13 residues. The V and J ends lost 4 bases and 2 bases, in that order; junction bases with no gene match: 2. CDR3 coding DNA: TGCAGCGTTGCGGACAGGGGAAACTATGGCTACACCTTC. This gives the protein CSVADRGNYGYTF.

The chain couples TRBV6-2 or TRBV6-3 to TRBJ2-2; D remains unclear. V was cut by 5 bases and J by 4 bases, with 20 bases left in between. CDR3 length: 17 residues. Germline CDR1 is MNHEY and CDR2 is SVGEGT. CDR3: CASSPGYISTSTGELFF. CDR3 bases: TGTGCCAGCAGTCCAGGATACATTAGTACCTCCACCGGGGAGCTGTTTTTT.

CDR3 DNA: TGTGCCAGTAGCCCGAGGAGTGGGACAGGGTATGCTCAGCCCCAGCATTTT. This encodes CASSPRSGTGYAQPQHF. V is TRBV19 and J is TRBJ1-5; TRBD1 matches at 9 bases. The J segment lost 6 bases and the V segment lost 6 bases, leaving 15 bases of the junction unmatched. The germline gives CDR1 LNHDA, CDR2 SQIVND (reference sequence). The CDR3 is 17 amino acids.

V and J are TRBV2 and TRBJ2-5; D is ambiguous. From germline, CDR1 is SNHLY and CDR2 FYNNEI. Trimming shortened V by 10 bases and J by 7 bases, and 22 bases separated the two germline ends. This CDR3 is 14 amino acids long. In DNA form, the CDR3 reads TGTGCCACCGAGACTCCCCTGACTGGTGGGACCCAGTACTTC. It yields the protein CATETPLTGGTQYF. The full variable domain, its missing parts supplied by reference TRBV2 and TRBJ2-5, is EPEVTQTPSHQVTQMGQEVILRCVPISNHLYFYWYRQILGQKVEFLVSFYNNEISEKSEIFDDQFSVERPDGSNFTLKIRSTKLEDSAMYFCATETPLTGGTQYFGPGTRLLVL.

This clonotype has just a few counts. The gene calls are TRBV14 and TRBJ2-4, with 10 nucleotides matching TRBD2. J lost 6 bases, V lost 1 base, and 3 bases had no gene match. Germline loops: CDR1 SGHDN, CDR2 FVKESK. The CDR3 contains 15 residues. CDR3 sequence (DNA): TGTGCCAGCAGCCAAGTAGCGGGGGGTACAAACATTCAGTACTTC. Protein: CASSQVAGGTNIQYF.

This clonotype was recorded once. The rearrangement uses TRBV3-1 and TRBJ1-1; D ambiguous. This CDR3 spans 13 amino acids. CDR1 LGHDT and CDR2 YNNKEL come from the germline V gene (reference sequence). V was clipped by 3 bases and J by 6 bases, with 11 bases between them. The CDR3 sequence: CASSHPKVPEAFF. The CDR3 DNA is TGTGCCAGCAGCCACCCAAAGGTCCCTGAAGCTTTCTTT. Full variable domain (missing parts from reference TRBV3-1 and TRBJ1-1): DTAVSQTPKYLVTQMGNDKSIKCEQNLGHDTMYWYKQDSKKFLKIMFSYNNKELIINETVPNRFSPKSPDKAHLNLHINSLELGDSAVYFCASSHPKVPEAFFGQGTRLTVV.

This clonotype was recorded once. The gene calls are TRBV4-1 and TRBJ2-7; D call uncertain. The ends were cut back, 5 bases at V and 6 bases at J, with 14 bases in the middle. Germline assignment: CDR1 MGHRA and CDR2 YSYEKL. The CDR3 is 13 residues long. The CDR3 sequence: CASSTWAVREQYF. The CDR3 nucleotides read TGCGCCAGCAGCACATGGGCGGTCCGCGAGCAGTACTTC.

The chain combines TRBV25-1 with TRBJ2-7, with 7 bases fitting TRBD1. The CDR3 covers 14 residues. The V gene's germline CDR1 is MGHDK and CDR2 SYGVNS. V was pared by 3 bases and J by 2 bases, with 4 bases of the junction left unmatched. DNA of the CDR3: TGTGCCAGCAGTGAGCTCGACAGGGCCTACGAGCAGTACTTC. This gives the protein CASSELDRAYEQYF.

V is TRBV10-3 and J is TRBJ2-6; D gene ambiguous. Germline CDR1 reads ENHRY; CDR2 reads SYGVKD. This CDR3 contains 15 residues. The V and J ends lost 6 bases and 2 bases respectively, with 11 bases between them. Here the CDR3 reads CAIRPAPPGANVLTF. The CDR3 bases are TGTGCCATCAGGCCGGCGCCCCCTGGGGCCAACGTCCTGACTTTC.

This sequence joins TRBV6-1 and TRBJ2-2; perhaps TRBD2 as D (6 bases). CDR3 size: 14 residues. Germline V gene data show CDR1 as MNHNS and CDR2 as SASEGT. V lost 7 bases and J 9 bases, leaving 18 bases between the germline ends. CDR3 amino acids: CASTTKRGSRELFF. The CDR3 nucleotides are TGTGCCAGCACCACCAAACGGGGGAGTAGGGAGCTGTTTTTT.

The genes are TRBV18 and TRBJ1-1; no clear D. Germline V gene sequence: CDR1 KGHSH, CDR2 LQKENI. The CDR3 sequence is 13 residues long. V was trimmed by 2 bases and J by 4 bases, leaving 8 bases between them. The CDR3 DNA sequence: TGTGCCAGCTCACCAAGGGAGGGCACTGAAGCTTTCTTT. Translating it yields CASSPREGTEAFF.

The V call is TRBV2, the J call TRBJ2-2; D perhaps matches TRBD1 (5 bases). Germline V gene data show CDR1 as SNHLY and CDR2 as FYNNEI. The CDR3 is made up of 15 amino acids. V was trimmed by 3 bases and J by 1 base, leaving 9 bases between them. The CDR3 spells CASSEQGGNTGELFF. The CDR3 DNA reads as TGTGCCAGCAGTGAGCAGGGTGGGAACACCGGGGAGCTGTTTTTT.

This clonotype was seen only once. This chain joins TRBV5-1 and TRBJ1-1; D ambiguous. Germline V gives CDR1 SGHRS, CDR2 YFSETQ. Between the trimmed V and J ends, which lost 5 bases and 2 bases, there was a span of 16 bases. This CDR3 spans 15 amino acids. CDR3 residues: CASRELPDSNTEAFF. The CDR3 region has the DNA TGCGCCAGCAGGGAACTACCCGACTCTAACACTGAAGCTTTCTTT.

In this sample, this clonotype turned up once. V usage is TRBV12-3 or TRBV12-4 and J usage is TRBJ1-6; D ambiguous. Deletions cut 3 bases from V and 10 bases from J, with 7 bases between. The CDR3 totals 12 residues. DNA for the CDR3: TGTGCCAGCAGTTTTAACAGCTCACCCCTCCACTTT. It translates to CASSFNSSPLHF.

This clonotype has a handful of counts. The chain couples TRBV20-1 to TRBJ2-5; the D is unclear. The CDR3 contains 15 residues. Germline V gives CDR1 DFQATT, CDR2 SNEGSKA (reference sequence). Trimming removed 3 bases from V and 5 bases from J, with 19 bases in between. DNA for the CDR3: TGCAGTGCTAGTCCCGGATCTGGCGGTCGGGAGACCCAGTACTTC. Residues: CSASPGSGGRETQYF.